The rows below give T cell receptor beta chains drawn from one sample of a study of graft-versus-host responses after intestinal transplantation. These receptors have no known antigen. Only in-frame clones appear in the TCRdb table, and some are missing; sequencing was by immunoSEQ multiplex PCR. This table holds just over 40,000 clones, 85% to 95% found once. Source: unstimulated CD8+ T cells sorted from spleen or lymph node cells, taken before transplant. These receptors originate from a human donor who was the organ donor for an intestinal transplant. CDR3s include the opening cysteine and the closing phenylalanine or tryptophan. A D gene is named only where the DNA matches it firmly. Size is stated for part of the rows, as once, few or many counts, or as a class when the clone is expanded.

cdr3_aa	cdr3_nt	j_call	v_call	cdr3_length	d_call	clone_size
CASSFRTAKDIQYF	TGTGCCAGCAGCTTCCGGACAGCAAAAGACATTCAGTACTTC	TRBJ2-4	TRBV5-6	14	NA	NA
CASSMLSGGTGLADTQYF	TGTGCCAGTAGTATGCTCTCCGGCGGGACAGGGTTGGCAGATACGCAGTATTTT	TRBJ2-3	TRBV19	18	TRBD1	NA
CASAVYESDTQYF	TGTGCCAGTGCCGTTTACGAGTCCGATACGCAGTATTTT	TRBJ2-3	TRBV19	13	NA	NA
CASSEYRMYSSYEQYF	TGTGCCAGCAGTGAATATCGGATGTACAGTTCCTACGAGCAGTACTTC	TRBJ2-7	TRBV2	16	NA	NA
CASSEALLAIEQFF	TGTGCCAGCAGTGAAGCGCTTTTGGCTATTGAGCAGTTCTTC	TRBJ2-1	TRBV2	14	NA	NA
CASSPPGTSVHNEQFF	TGCGCCAGCAGCCCCCCCGGGACTAGTGTCCACAATGAGCAGTTCTTC	TRBJ2-1	TRBV4-1	16	TRBD2	NA
CASSQGRRDTQYF	TGTGCCAGCAGCCAGGGCCGGAGAGATACGCAGTATTTT	TRBJ2-3	TRBV14	13	NA	NA
CSVTGTDPNNEQFF	TGCAGCGTGACCGGGACAGACCCTAACAATGAGCAGTTCTTC	TRBJ2-1	TRBV29-1	14	TRBD1	NA
CASSVAGDYEQYF	TGTGCCAGCAGCGTAGCTGGAGACTACGAGCAGTACTTC	TRBJ2-7	TRBV9	13	NA	NA
CASASGGNYEQYF	TGTGCCAGCGCTAGCGGGGGGAACTACGAGCAGTACTTC	TRBJ2-7	TRBV2	13	TRBD2	once
CSVERGATDTQYF	TGCAGCGTTGAGCGGGGGGCCACAGATACGCAGTATTTT	TRBJ2-3	TRBV29-1	13	TRBD2	once
CATRPGLAGAKNIQYF	TGTGCCACCAGACCGGGACTAGCGGGGGCCAAAAACATTCAGTACTTC	TRBJ2-4	TRBV6-6	16	TRBD2	NA
CASSVGETSGNTIYF	TGTGCCAGCAGCGTAGGTGAGACGTCTGGAAACACCATATATTTT	TRBJ1-3	TRBV9	15	NA	NA
CASSSLGQGAGNTIYF	TGTGCCAGCAGCTCCCTCGGACAGGGGGCTGGAAACACCATATATTTT	TRBJ1-3	TRBV7-9	16	TRBD1	NA
CSVDAAGRYGYTF	TGCAGCGTTGATGCGGCAGGGAGGTATGGCTACACCTTC	TRBJ1-2	TRBV29-1	13	NA	NA
CASSLMPGNSPLHF	TGTGCCAGCAGTTTAATGCCAGGGAATTCACCCCTCCACTTT	TRBJ1-6	TRBV27	14	NA	NA
CASSFPTGGNEQFF	TGTGCCAGTAGTTTCCCAACAGGGGGAAATGAGCAGTTCTTC	TRBJ2-1	TRBV19	14	TRBD1	NA